This T cell receptor (beta chain) was profiled in a study of CD8+CD57+ T cells in acquired aplastic anemia (dated by TCRdb to about 2018). A note on the overall study: On average, sorted CD4+ and CD8+ cells yielded 3.2 ug of extracted DNA, with a range of roughly 0.18 to 30 ug. Mean read counts for healthy donor samples were 8.5 million to 10.8 million for CD4+ cells and 11.0 million for CD8+ cells.

Study-level results and caveats: Although some 28 CD8+ CDR3 sequences were shared by patients and controls, these sequences appeared highly expressed in patients and within the immunodominant clones of patients. No significant difference in CD8+ Simpson's diversity was found between patients and healthy controls (P=0.060).

Profiling of TCR beta VDJ combinations and CDR3 sequences used genomic DNA as the template. TCR repertoire sequencing was run on an Illumina HiSeq 2000. The paper's processing steps were these. Repertoires were assessed using TRBV/TRBJ rearrangement plots, CDR3 size and DJ length profiles, and Simpson's diversity index. The immunodominant clone was defined as the most abundant DNA sequence in deep sequencing data. CDR3 amino acid sequences were checked for sharing between subjects and were compared against published repertoires and the VDJdb database. Using fastp at Q25 and MiXCR, TCRdb reprocessed the public reads and kept productive beta chains. Every CDR3 protein is listed once, alongside the most common genes and DNA of its rows. The V and J calls were not made by the authors but by TCRdb's processing. The sample yields around 180,000 distinct CDR3 sequences; roughly 63% were counted once. The ten largest make up 45% of the sample.

TCR repertoires of sorted CD4+ and CD8+ blood T cells from severe aplastic anemia patients and healthy subjects were deep-sequenced in the study. Ficoll-Paque density gradient centrifugation was used to isolate peripheral blood mononuclear cells. Before DNA extraction, CD4+ and CD8+ T cells were sorted by FACS or by magnetic beads. This clonotype was picked up many times. Its antigen is still unknown. No base qualities exist here, and no much larger clone lies one base off it. CDR1 is given as LNHDA and CDR2 as SQIVND, both from the germline V gene (reference sequence). V loses 3 bases of germline sequence and J loses 2 bases, and the interval between the two ends is 17 bases. The cysteine opens and the phenylalanine closes a CDR3 of 16 amino acids. Of all the DNA, just the CDR3 is kept, 48 bases in frame from base 1.

The material sequenced was sorted CD4+, CD8+, or CD8+CD57+ T cells (not recorded which) from PBMCs. This clonotype originated in a human donor in good health. The chain is encoded by TRBV19 joined to TRBJ2-7; TRBD1 might be the D gene, on 6 matching bases. The DNA sequence reads TGTGCCAGTAGTATTTCAGGGGCCTTCAACCCCTACGAGCAGTACTTC. Translated, it gives CASSISGAFNPYEQYF.